This T cell receptor (beta chain) was documented in a study of blood T cell repertoires in COVID-19. In the original processing: Counts of nucleated cells, estimated from reference gene primer amplification, were obtained. Repertoires were generated with immunoSEQ multiplex PCR, while TCRdb's copy carries only in-frame clones and drops some. The D gene and trimming were derived from the DNA, and the V and J assignments and clone size from that table. The repertoire consists of roughly 230,000 clones, with 65% to 90% occurring once and the leading ten covering around 6.8%. The V gene end was trimmed by 4 bases and the J gene end by 0 bases; junction bases not matched to a gene: 4. The CDR3 is 16 amino acids. Germline-derived CDR1 and CDR2 are SGHRS and YFSETQ.

The source of this sequence is a woman between 50 and 59 years old with acute or convalescent COVID-19. The gene calls are TRBV5-1 and TRBJ2-6; TRBD1 agrees at 7 bases. What was sequenced was peripheral blood. The CDR3 loop reads CASSMTGSSGANVLTF. CDR3 nucleotide sequence: TGCGCCAGCAGCATGACAGGGAGCTCTGGGGCCAACGTCCTGACTTTC.